This is a list of T cell receptor beta chains from one sample in a study of beta chain features in type 1 diabetes. The repertoire was sequenced with immunoSEQ multiplex PCR; TCRdb's copy has only in-frame clones and lacks some. Here the sample spans about 320,000 clones, 12% to 15% being singletons. The sequenced material came from central memory CD4+ T cells from blood. The receptors come from a man in his thirties or forties in good health. CDR3s include the opening cysteine and the closing phenylalanine or tryptophan. A D gene is named only where the DNA matches it firmly. The size field is filled for only some rows; it gives once, few, many or a size class.

J: TRBJ2-3; size: few; D: TRBD1; V: TRBV5-4; CDR3: CASSATGAGDTQYF; DNA: TGTGCCAGCAGCGCTACAGGGGCCGGAGATACGCAGTATTTT
J: TRBJ2-3; size: few; D: .; V: TRBV9; CDR3: CASSVVGAQDTQYF; DNA: TGTGCCAGCAGCGTAGTGGGGGCGCAAGATACGCAGTATTTT
J: TRBJ2-7; size: .; D: .; V: TRBV12-5; CDR3: CASGLGTNYEQYF; DNA: TGTGCTAGTGGGCTCGGGACCAACTACGAGCAGTACTTC
J: TRBJ2-1; size: .; D: .; V: TRBV14; CDR3: CASSQETSANEQFF; DNA: TGTGCCAGCAGCCAAGAAACTTCAGCGAATGAGCAGTTCTTC
J: TRBJ1-5; size: many; D: .; V: TRBV15; CDR3: CATSRVDSNQPQHF; DNA: TGTGCCACCAGCAGGGTGGATAGCAATCAGCCCCAGCATTTT
J: TRBJ1-1; size: .; D: .; V: TRBV19; CDR3: CASTSRRNTEAFF; DNA: TGTGCCAGTACCTCTCGTAGGAACACTGAAGCTTTCTTT
J: TRBJ1-2; size: .; D: .; V: TRBV7-2; CDR3: CASSADGGYTF; DNA: TGTGCCAGCAGCGCCGACGGGGGCTACACCTTC
J: TRBJ1-6; size: .; D: .; V: TRBV6-1; CDR3: CASASRNSPLHF; DNA: TGTGCCTCGGCTAGTCGTAATTCACCCCTCCACTTT
J: TRBJ1-5; size: .; D: .; V: TRBV2; CDR3: CASTYEQGLPQHF; DNA: TGTGCCAGCACGTATGAGCAAGGTTTGCCCCAGCATTTT
J: TRBJ2-2; size: few; D: TRBD2; V: TRBV9; CDR3: CASKTSGSNTGELFF; DNA: TGTGCCAGTAAAACTAGCGGGAGCAACACCGGGGAGCTGTTTTTT
J: TRBJ2-1; size: few; D: .; V: TRBV7-8; CDR3: CASSLDGREVNEQFF; DNA: TGTGCCAGCAGCTTAGATGGTAGGGAGGTCAATGAGCAGTTCTTC
J: TRBJ2-6; size: .; D: .; V: TRBV12-5; CDR3: CASGLWVAGANVLTF; DNA: TGTGCTAGTGGTCTGTGGGTAGCTGGGGCCAACGTCCTGACTTTC
J: TRBJ1-1; size: .; D: .; V: TRBV4-2; CDR3: CASSLGAVMNTEAFF; DNA: TGTGCCAGCAGCTTGGGGGCGGTCATGAACACTGAAGCTTTCTTT
J: TRBJ2-3; size: .; D: .; V: TRBV6-5; CDR3: CASSLGGGETDTQYF; DNA: TGTGCCAGCAGTCTGGGGGGCGGCGAGACAGATACGCAGTATTTT
J: TRBJ2-5; size: .; D: .; V: TRBV7-8; CDR3: CASGRQTQETQYF; DNA: TGTGCCAGCGGCCGACAGACCCAAGAGACCCAGTACTTC
J: TRBJ2-1; size: few; D: .; V: TRBV7-2; CDR3: CASSLINEQFF; DNA: TGTGCCAGCAGCTTAATCAATGAGCAGTTCTTC
J: TRBJ1-2; size: few; D: .; V: TRBV28; CDR3: CATSLTGDKNGYTF; DNA: TGTGCCACCTCCCTTACCGGGGACAAAAATGGCTACACCTTC
J: TRBJ2-3; size: .; D: TRBD2; V: TRBV7-2; CDR3: CASSSDRIAGVDTQYF; DNA: TGTGCCAGCAGCTCGGACAGGATAGCGGGAGTTGATACGCAGTATTTT
J: TRBJ2-3; size: .; D: .; V: TRBV11-3; CDR3: CASSRTFRQYF; DNA: TGTGCCAGCAGTCGTACATTCCGGCAGTATTTT
J: TRBJ1-1; size: few; D: .; V: TRBV14; CDR3: CASSQGWGFGTEAFF; DNA: TGTGCCAGCAGCCAAGGTTGGGGTTTCGGCACTGAAGCTTTCTTT
J: TRBJ1-4; size: few; D: .; V: TRBV7-2; CDR3: CASSPTGTRYEKLFF; DNA: TGTGCCAGCAGCCCGACCGGGACTCGCTATGAAAAACTGTTTTTT
J: TRBJ1-2; size: few; D: .; V: TRBV25-1; CDR3: CASSSNRPPGGYTF; DNA: TGTGCCAGCAGTTCGAACAGGCCCCCGGGAGGCTACACCTTC